Presented here are 31 T cell receptor beta chains from one specimen sequenced in a study of shared clonotypes between healthy human individuals. Assay: immunoSEQ multiplex PCR; the TCRdb copy retains only in-frame clones and omits some. The table shows about 2.1 million clones, with about 93% occurring only once. Cells designated naive CD8 were CD45RO-negative and were positively selected for CCR7, with terminally differentiated effector memory CD45RA+ cells excluded. Sequenced sample: naive CD8+ T cells from PBMCs. The receptors originated from a man between 18 and 29 years old in good health. Some clones in this sample may be carry-over from other donors' samples.

This clone occurred once. The rearrangement joins TRBV7-6 to TRBJ2-1, with 14 positions matching TRBD2. There are 18 residues in the CDR3. J lost 3 bases, V lost 5 bases, and 9 bases had no gene match. Germline V gene sequence: CDR1 SGHVS, CDR2 FNYEAQ. CDR3 nucleotide sequence: TGTGCCAGCAGCGCACCCGGGACTAGCGGGAGAGACTACAATGAGCAGTTCTTC. It encodes CASSAPGTSGRDYNEQFF.

This clone has more than one count but fewer than ten. The V gene is TRBV9, the J gene TRBJ1-5; no reliable D call. Germline V gene data show CDR1 as SGDLS and CDR2 as YYNGEE. The CDR3 runs to 13 residues. Trimming pared 0 bases from V and 5 bases from J, leaving 6 bases between. CDR3 protein: CASSVDEDQPQHF. CDR3 nucleotides: TGTGCCAGCAGCGTAGATGAGGATCAGCCCCAGCATTTT.

This clone has more than one count but fewer than ten. V and J are TRBV30 and TRBJ2-1; 10 bases are a match to TRBD2. CDR1 and CDR2 from the germline V gene are GTSNPN and SVGIG (reference sequence). The CDR3 sequence is 13 residues long. V shed 5 bases, J shed 8 bases, and the junction held 6 bases outside the gene matches. The CDR3 here is CAWGLAEGDEQFF. The CDR3 nucleotides read TGTGCCTGGGGACTAGCGGAGGGGGATGAGCAGTTCTTC.

The rearrangement links TRBV9 to TRBJ2-6; possible D gene TRBD2, 6 bases. V lost 0 bases, J lost 0 bases, and 10 bases lay in between. This CDR3 spans 17 amino acids. The V gene's germline CDR1 is SGDLS and CDR2 YYNGEE. CDR3 bases: TGTGCCAGCAGCGTAGGCGGGGACCCCTCTGGGGCCAACGTCCTGACTTTC. Translation: CASSVGGDPSGANVLTF.

This clone is a singleton in its sample. Here the CDR3 reads CASSWTTGAYQPPNTGELFF. The CDR3 nucleotides are TGCGCCAGCAGCTGGACAACCGGCGCCTATCAGCCTCCGAACACCGGGGAGCTGTTTTTT. This chain joins TRBV5-1 and TRBJ2-2; D might be TRBD1 (5 bases). V dropped 3 bases and J dropped 0 bases, with 24 bases sitting between them. The CDR3 contains 20 residues. Germline lookup yields CDR1 SGHRS and CDR2 YFSETQ.

The chain carries TRBV5-1 and TRBJ2-5; 11 bases align to TRBD2. J lost 2 bases, V lost 4 bases, and 7 bases had no gene match. The CDR3 has 16 residues. Germline V gene sequence: CDR1 SGHRS, CDR2 YFSETQ. CDR3 residues: CASSGGLAGRQETQYF. As DNA, the CDR3 is TGCGCCAGCAGCGGAGGACTAGCGGGCCGACAAGAGACCCAGTACTTC.

The chain couples TRBV11-2 to TRBJ2-7, with D unresolved. V lost 1 base to trimming and J lost 5 bases, with 9 bases between them. The CDR3 consists of 13 residues. Germline V CDR1 and CDR2: SGHAT, FQNNGV. DNA of the CDR3: TGTGCCAGCAGCTTAGTGCACGAGCACGAGCAGTACTTC. This codes for CASSLVHEHEQYF.

This chain uses TRBV10-3 with TRBJ1-4; 9 positions agree with TRBD1. The CDR3 contains 20 residues. Losses at the gene ends were 3 bases for V and 3 bases for J; bases not matched to a gene: 17. The germline CDR1 and CDR2 sequences are ENHRY and SYGVKD. The CDR3 loop reads CAISELGGGQGFDANEKLFF. CDR3 sequence (DNA): TGTGCCATCAGTGAATTAGGCGGGGGACAGGGATTTGATGCTAATGAAAAACTGTTTTTT.

This clone was seen just once. This CDR3 is CASSLALRGNTIYF. The CDR3 DNA follows: TGTGCCAGCAGCTTAGCTCTACGGGGAAACACCATATATTTT. This chain uses TRBV7-8 with TRBJ1-3; the D is unclear. CDR3 length equals 14 residues. V lost 0 bases, J lost 4 bases, and 7 bases lay in between. The germline V gene has CDR1 SGHVS and CDR2 FQNEAQ.

CDR3 DNA sequence: TGTGCCAGCAGTTTAAACAAGAACTATGGCTACACCTTC. Its translation: CASSLNKNYGYTF. This chain links TRBV28 with TRBJ1-2; D uncertain. Germline values: CDR1 MDHEN, CDR2 SYDVKM. With 2 bases removed from V and 2 bases from J, the gap between germline ends came to 6 bases. CDR3 length: 13 amino acids.

For the CDR3, the DNA is TGTGCCAGCAGTGAAGGGATAGGGTTTGTAGATACGCAGTATTTT. As protein: CASSEGIGFVDTQYF. The chain has TRBV6-1 and TRBJ2-3; D unresolved. The germline gives CDR1 MNHNS, CDR2 SASEGT. The CDR3 is 15 residues long. Trimming took 1 base from V and 5 from J, leaving 13 bases between them.

This clone was recorded once. The chain joins TRBV27 to TRBJ2-7, with 9 bases aligning to TRBD1. This CDR3 region has 16 residues. After removal of 3 bases from V and 5 bases from J, the junction contained 11 bases not matched to a gene. Per germline, CDR1 MNHEY and CDR2 SMNVEV (reference sequence). CDR3 protein: CASSFGVGTGFNEQYF. The CDR3 nucleotides read TGTGCCAGCAGTTTTGGGGTCGGGACAGGGTTCAACGAGCAGTACTTC.

Comments on this clone: One junction end disagrees with the germline gene, perhaps due to a read error. The V call is TRBV4-1, the J call TRBJ2-7, with D maybe TRBD1 (5 bases). CDR3 length equals 12 residues. Germline lookup yields CDR1 MGHRA and CDR2 YSYEKL. CDR3 loop: CASSQQTGEQCF. The DNA of the CDR3 is TGCGCCAGCAGCCAACAAACAGGCGAGCAGTGCTTC.

The chain joins TRBV19 to TRBJ2-7, with a possible D match to TRBD1 (7 bases). The germline CDR1 and CDR2 sequences are LNHDA and SQIVND (reference sequence). CDR3 length equals 16 residues. The V and J ends lost 1 base and 5 bases respectively, with 18 bases between them. CDR3 nucleotides: TGTGCCAGTAGTATAGCTCAGGGGGGAGAGTACAACGAGCAGTACTTC. Translated, it gives CASSIAQGGEYNEQYF.

The CDR3 sequence: CASSLVFQAGFFTDTQYF. Here the CDR3 DNA reads TGTGCCAGCAGCTTAGTGTTCCAAGCGGGATTCTTCACAGATACGCAGTATTTT. The chain carries TRBV11-1 and TRBJ2-3, with 7 positions matching TRBD2. V was pared by 1 base and J by 2 bases, with 12 bases of the junction left unmatched. The CDR3 consists of 18 residues. The germline V gene has CDR1 SGHAT and CDR2 FQDESV (reference sequence).

The V gene is TRBV6-1, the J gene TRBJ1-2; weak D call: TRBD1 (5 bases). Germline V CDR1 and CDR2: MNHNS, SASEGT. The CDR3 is 13 residues long. V was cut by 0 bases and J by 7 bases, with 9 bases left in between. The CDR3 sequence is CASSEARGSGYTF. The CDR3 nucleotides read TGTGCCAGCAGTGAAGCGAGGGGATCTGGCTACACCTTC.

V gene TRBV28 combines with J gene TRBJ2-3, with TRBD1 as a possible D gene (7 bases). CDR1 is MDHEN and CDR2 is SYDVKM in the germline V gene. Between the trimmed V and J ends, which lost 5 bases and 4 bases, there was a span of 16 bases. The CDR3 loop spans 15 amino acids. CDR3 sequence (DNA): TGTGCCAGCAGTCCGCAGGGGGGTTACGCAGATACGCAGTATTTT. Encoded protein: CASSPQGGYADTQYF.

This chain connects TRBV10-3 to TRBJ2-2; a weak D match, TRBD1 (5 bases). The CDR3 contains 13 residues. The V gene lost 6 bases and the J gene lost 3 bases, with 8 bases spanning the gap. Germline V gene sequence: CDR1 ENHRY, CDR2 SYGVKD. The CDR3 nucleotides read TGTGCCATCAGACAGGAAGACACCGGGGAGCTGTTTTTT. Protein product: CAIRQEDTGELFF.

V is TRBV19 and J is TRBJ2-2, with TRBD2 matching 9 bases. CDR3 size: 19 residues. Germline V gene lookup returns CDR1 LNHDA and CDR2 SQIVND (reference sequence). After removal of 3 bases from V and 1 base from J, the junction contained 12 bases not matched to a gene. The chain's CDR3 is CASSIGVVLAGKNTGELFF. The CDR3 DNA sequence: TGTGCCAGTAGTATCGGGGTAGTGCTAGCGGGGAAGAACACCGGGGAGCTGTTTTTT.

The chain carries TRBV11-2 and TRBJ2-2, with D unclear. CDR3 length: 12 amino acids. Germline V CDR1 and CDR2: SGHAT, FQNNGV. Trimming left V 2 bases short and J 6 bases short, with 4 bases between. DNA for the CDR3: TGTGCCAGCAGCTTATGGGCCGGGGAGCTGTTTTTT. As protein: CASSLWAGELFF.

The V gene is TRBV2, the J gene TRBJ1-5; 10 nucleotides align to TRBD1. Losses at the gene ends were 2 bases for V and 0 bases for J; bases not matched to a gene: 7. The CDR3 loop spans 18 amino acids. Germline-derived CDR1 and CDR2 are SNHLY and FYNNEI. CDR3 sequence: CASSEYLGQGYSNQPQHF. Written as DNA, the CDR3 is TGTGCCAGCAGTGAATATTTGGGACAGGGGTATAGCAATCAGCCCCAGCATTTT.

The rearrangement joins TRBV7-6 to TRBJ2-1, with 11 bases fitting TRBD2. Losses at the gene ends were 5 bases for V and 4 bases for J; bases not matched to a gene: 7. The V gene's germline CDR1 is SGHVS and CDR2 FNYEAQ. The CDR3 has 16 residues. DNA of the CDR3: TGTGCCAGCAGCACCTTAGCGGGAGGGCCGTACAATGAGCAGTTCTTC. This translates into CASSTLAGGPYNEQFF.

The chain is built from TRBV4-1 and TRBJ2-5, with 9 bases that match TRBD2. Per germline, CDR1 MGHRA and CDR2 YSYEKL. J was trimmed by 4 bases and V by 5 bases; bases with no gene match: 8. This CDR3 has 15 residues. The CDR3 DNA is TGCGCCAGCAGCTCCAGGGCGGGAGGGCCAGAGACCCAGTACTTC. Translating it yields CASSSRAGGPETQYF.

J is TRBJ1-5 and V is TRBV7-6; no definite D call. Trimming cost V 5 bases and J 4 bases, with 15 bases left between them. The CDR3 is 15 amino acids. Germline assignment: CDR1 SGHVS and CDR2 FNYEAQ. CDR3 sequence: CASSPVADPNQPQHF. CDR3 in DNA: TGTGCCAGCAGCCCAGTGGCAGACCCGAATCAGCCCCAGCATTTT. Based on the CDR3 plus reference TRBV7-6 and TRBJ1-5, the full variable domain is GAGVSQSPRYKVTKRGQDVALRCDPISGHVSLYWYRQALGQGPEFLTYFNYEAQQDKSGLPNDRFSAERPEGSISTLTIQRTEQRDSAMYRCASSPVADPNQPQHFGDGTRLSIL.

V usage is TRBV11-3 and J usage is TRBJ2-1; a weak D match, TRBD2 (6 bases). V shed 10 bases and J shed 1 base, with 20 bases lying between them. From germline, CDR1 is SGHNT and CDR2 YENEEA. This CDR3 spans 16 amino acids. The CDR3 loop is CATSPSAGPSYNEQFF. The CDR3 nucleotides are TGTGCCACCTCACCCTCAGCGGGCCCTTCCTACAATGAGCAGTTCTTC.

The chain carries TRBV11-2 and TRBJ2-2; the D call may be TRBD1 or TRBD2 (5 bases each). The V end lost 2 bases, the J end lost 2 bases, and 18 bases lay between the germline ends. The CDR3 is 18 residues long. Germline V lookup: CDR1 SGHAT, CDR2 FQNNGV. CDR3 in amino acids: CASSLRFEGIFNTGELFF. CDR3 bases: TGTGCCAGCAGCTTAAGATTCGAGGGGATTTTTAACACCGGGGAGCTGTTTTTT.

CDR3 sequence reads: CTSTDRDFRVGGYTF. CDR3 sequence (DNA): TGCACCAGCACTGACCGGGACTTTCGAGTAGGTGGCTACACCTTC. This chain connects TRBV1 to TRBJ1-2. TRBV1 corresponds to a pseudogene. CDR3 length: 15 amino acids.

This chain uses TRBV18 with TRBJ2-7; weak D call: TRBD2 (5 bases). V was trimmed by 5 bases and J by 3 bases, leaving 14 bases between them. CDR1 and CDR2 from the germline V gene are KGHSH and LQKENI. The CDR3 covers 14 residues. The CDR3 nucleotides are TGTGCCAGCTCAGTTGGGAGTCGAGACTACGAGCAGTACTTC. It translates to CASSVGSRDYEQYF.

In its sample, this clone was seen a few times. The sample has other DNA sequences that encode this CDR3 too. The chain recombines TRBV19 with TRBJ1-5, with no clear D. V was clipped by 6 bases and J by 2 bases, with 14 bases between them. The CDR3 totals 15 residues. Looked up from germline, CDR1 is LNHDA and CDR2 is SQIVND (reference sequence). CDR3 coding DNA: TGTGCCAGTAGCGCGACTCGGTGGGGCAATCAGCCCCAGCATTTT. This translates into CASSATRWGNQPQHF. Based on the CDR3 plus reference TRBV19 and TRBJ1-5, the full variable domain is DGGITQSPKYLFRKEGQNVTLSCEQNLNHDAMYWYRQDPGQGLRLIYYSQIVNDFQKGDIAEGYSVSREKKESFPLTVTSAQKNPTAFYLCASSATRWGNQPQHFGDGTRLSIL.

This chain connects TRBV27 to TRBJ1-1; 8 nucleotides agree with TRBD1. Germline V lookup: CDR1 MNHEY, CDR2 SMNVEV (reference sequence). The CDR3 length is 14 residues. The junction had 8 bases not matched to a gene; V was cut back by 6 bases and J by 5 bases. This chain's CDR3 is CASRTRGRETEAFF. The DNA for the CDR3 is TGTGCCAGCAGAACCAGGGGGCGGGAGACTGAAGCTTTCTTT.

The CDR3 spells CASSQVPGSNYGYTF. DNA of the CDR3: TGCGCCAGCAGCCAAGTCCCTGGCAGTAACTATGGCTACACCTTC. V and J are TRBV4-1 and TRBJ1-2; D unclear. CDR1 MGHRA and CDR2 YSYEKL come from the germline V gene. CDR3 length: 15 amino acids. Deletions cut 1 base from V and 1 base from J, with 10 bases between.